This TCR beta chain was identified in a study of regulatory T cells in long-lasting Graves disease (dated by TCRdb to 2020 to 2022). In the study overall: To count as having persistent Graves' disease, a patient had to have received antithyroid drug treatment for over 5 years with TSH receptor autoantibodies remaining persistently positive. This study used TCR sequencing and RNA sequencing of peripheral blood to compare persistent Graves' disease patients against newly diagnosed Graves' disease patients. The study was conducted in China and was registered as a clinical trial. TCR sequencing covered some 13 persistent and roughly 20 newly diagnosed Graves' disease patients, some 35 samples in total. Persistent Graves' disease patients in the clinical cohort had taken antithyroid drugs for roughly 10 years on average. General conclusions and limits of the study: Sequencing and analysis were limited to the TCR beta chain. A larger number of public clonotypes was shared among persistent patients (under 3,000) than among newly diagnosed patients (roughly 1,000). Compared with newly diagnosed patients, persistent Graves' disease patients had lower TCR Shannon entropy and fewer highly expanded clones, which suggests clonal expansion. Preferential use of TRBV28, TRBJ1-2 and TRBJ2-5 was observed in persistent disease, whereas TRBV20-1 and TRBJ2-1 were favored in newly diagnosed disease. As a limitation, the authors acknowledged that the small sample size may reduce accuracy. Only peripheral blood was studied, because thyroid tissue, the primary lesion, was inaccessible.

The time point label on this specimen signifies: persistent/refractory GD, antithyroid drugs over 5 years with positive TRAb. For both TCR sequencing and RNA sequencing, RNA was extracted from PBMCs in TRIzol. Graves' disease was diagnosed according to American Thyroid Association guidelines. Patients were recruited from an endocrinology department in Xi'an, China. Each patient gave 9 to 10 milliliters of peripheral blood, collected in an EDTA anticoagulant tube. Ficoll Paque Plus density gradient separation was used to isolate PBMCs, and no further T cell sorting was performed. RNA quality was checked with an Agilent 2100 Bioanalyzer and agarose gel, and concentration with a NanoDrop 2000. Worth noting for this clonotype: The antigen it recognizes is unknown. No per-base quality is available; no much larger clone lies one base away.

Library preparation employed multiplex PCR. Sequencing instrument: Illumina HiSeq 4000. TCR beta libraries were built with iRepertoire HTBI primers and Arm-PCR amplification of CDR3 regions. Gel purification was performed on PCR products prior to sequencing. The paper's data handling went like this. Across samples, around 58 TRBV and 13 to 15 TRBJ segments were identified and used for gene usage analysis of CDR3 amino acid clonotypes. COPE and FqMerger were used to merge filtered high-quality paired reads into contigs. BLAST was used to align contigs to the IMGT TRBV, TRBD and TRBJ reference genes, and CDR3 was defined following IMGT. Any clonotype with a frequency above 0.1% was counted as a highly expanded clone. Shannon entropy served as the measure of repertoire diversity, while the Gini coefficient captured V-J evenness. A clonotype was considered public if more than one individual shared it. Using fastp trimming at Q25 and MiXCR clonotype assembly, TCRdb reanalyzed the public sequencing data and kept in-frame beta chains. Under each unique CDR3 protein, matching rows form one entry showing the most common genes and DNA. Clone size and V and J calls follow TCRdb, not the original study. The sample contains 400,000 to 450,000 distinct CDR3 sequences, about a quarter of them found a single time. Clones ranked in the top ten supply roughly 30% of the sample.

The germline V gene supplies CDR1 MNHEY and CDR2 SVGEGT. The CDR3, cysteine through phenylalanine, is 19 amino acids long. Solely the CDR3 DNA is kept, with 57 bases framed from the first base. The source is a female donor with Graves disease. The sequence is built from TRBV6-2 or TRBV6-3 and TRBJ2-5; 13 central nucleotides agree with TRBD2. The end of the DNA aligns better with TRBJ2-1, so the J call may be wrong. The sample was peripheral blood mononuclear cells (PBMCs), taken when the disease was refractory, from a patient treated with antithyroid drugs. The DNA sequence follows: TGTGCCAGCAGTTGGGATGGGACTAGCGGGGCTAGCTCCTACAATGAGCAGTTCTTC. Its translation is CASSWDGTSGASSYNEQFF.